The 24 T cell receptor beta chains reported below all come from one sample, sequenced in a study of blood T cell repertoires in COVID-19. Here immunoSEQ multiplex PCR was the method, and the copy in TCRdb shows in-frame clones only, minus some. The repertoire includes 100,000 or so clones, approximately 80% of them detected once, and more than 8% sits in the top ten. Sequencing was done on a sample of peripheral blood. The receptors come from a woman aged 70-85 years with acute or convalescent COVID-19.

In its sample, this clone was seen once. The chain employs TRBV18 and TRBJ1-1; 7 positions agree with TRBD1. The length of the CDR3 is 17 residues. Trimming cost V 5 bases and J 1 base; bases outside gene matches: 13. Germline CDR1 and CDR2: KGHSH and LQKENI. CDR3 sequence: CASSTGQARLPNTEAFF. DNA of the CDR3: TGTGCCAGCTCAACCGGACAGGCCAGGCTGCCGAACACTGAAGCTTTCTTT.

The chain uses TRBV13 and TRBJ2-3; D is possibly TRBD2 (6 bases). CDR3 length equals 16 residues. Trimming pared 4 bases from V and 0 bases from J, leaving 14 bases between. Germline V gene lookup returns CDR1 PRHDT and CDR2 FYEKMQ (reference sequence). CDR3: CASSSLAAPSTDTQYF. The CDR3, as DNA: TGTGCCAGCAGCTCACTAGCAGCCCCTAGCACAGATACGCAGTATTTT. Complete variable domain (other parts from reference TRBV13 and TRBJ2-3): AAGVIQSPRHLIKEKRETATLKCYPIPRHDTVYWYQQGPGQDPQFLISFYEKMQSDKGSIPDRFSAQQFSDYHSELNMSSLELGDSALYFCASSSLAAPSTDTQYFGPGTRLTVL.

The CDR3 sequence: CATSRDGRGNEQPQHF. The CDR3 region has the DNA TGTGCCACCAGCAGAGATGGCAGGGGGAACGAACAGCCCCAGCATTTT. The chain links TRBV15 to TRBJ1-5; TRBD1 aligns across 7 bases. The V gene's germline CDR1 is LNHNV and CDR2 YYDKDF (reference sequence). The CDR3 is made up of 16 amino acids. After removal of 0 bases from V and 7 bases from J, the junction contained 9 bases not matched to a gene.

This chain's CDR3 is CATSRDPSSYNEQFF. DNA of the CDR3: TGTGCCACCAGCAGAGATCCCAGCTCCTACAATGAGCAGTTCTTC. The V and J genes are TRBV15 and TRBJ2-1; D is undetermined. Trimming took off 0 bases at V and 0 bases at J, with 6 bases between the two ends. This CDR3 has 15 amino acids. Germline V CDR1 and CDR2: LNHNV, YYDKDF (reference sequence).

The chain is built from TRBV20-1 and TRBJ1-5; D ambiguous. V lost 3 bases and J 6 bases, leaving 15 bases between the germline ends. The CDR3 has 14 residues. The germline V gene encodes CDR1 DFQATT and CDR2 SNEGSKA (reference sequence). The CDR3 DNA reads TGCAGTGCTAGTCCAGGAGGGAAATTTCAGCCCCAGCATTTT. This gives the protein CSASPGGKFQPQHF.

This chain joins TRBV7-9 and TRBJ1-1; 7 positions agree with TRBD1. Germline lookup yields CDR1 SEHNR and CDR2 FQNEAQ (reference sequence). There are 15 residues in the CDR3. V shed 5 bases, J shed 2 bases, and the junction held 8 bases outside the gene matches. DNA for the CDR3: TGTGCCAGCAGCCCCAGACAGGGAGTAAACACTGAAGCTTTCTTT. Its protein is CASSPRQGVNTEAFF.

CDR3 residues: CASSLELANVHEQYF. CDR3 coding DNA: TGCGCCAGCAGCTTGGAACTAGCGAATGTCCACGAGCAGTACTTC. The chain carries TRBV5-1 and TRBJ2-7; 7 nucleotides line up with TRBD2. Looked up from germline, CDR1 is SGHRS and CDR2 is YFSETQ. V lost 0 bases to trimming and J lost 5 bases; unmatched junction nucleotides: 8. The CDR3 sequence is 15 residues long.

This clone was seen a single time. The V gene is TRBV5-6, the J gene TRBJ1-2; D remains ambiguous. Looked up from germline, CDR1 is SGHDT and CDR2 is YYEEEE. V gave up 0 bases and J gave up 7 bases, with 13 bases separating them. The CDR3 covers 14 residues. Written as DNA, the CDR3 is TGTGCCAGCAGCTTGGCAGAAGGGAGGACTGGCTACACCTTC. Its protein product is CASSLAEGRTGYTF.

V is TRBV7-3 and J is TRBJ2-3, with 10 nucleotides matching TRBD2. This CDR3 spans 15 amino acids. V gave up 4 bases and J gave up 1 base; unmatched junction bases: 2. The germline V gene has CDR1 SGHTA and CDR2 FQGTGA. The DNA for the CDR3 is TGTGCCAGCAGCTCTAGCGGGAGTGGCACAGATACGCAGTATTTT. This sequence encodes CASSSSGSGTDTQYF. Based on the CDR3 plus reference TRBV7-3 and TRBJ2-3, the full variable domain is GAGVSQTPSNKVTEKGKYVELRCDPISGHTALYWYRQSLGQGPEFLIYFQGTGAADDSGLPNDRFFAVRPEGSVSTLKIQRTERGDSAVYLCASSSSGSGTDTQYFGPGTRLTVL.

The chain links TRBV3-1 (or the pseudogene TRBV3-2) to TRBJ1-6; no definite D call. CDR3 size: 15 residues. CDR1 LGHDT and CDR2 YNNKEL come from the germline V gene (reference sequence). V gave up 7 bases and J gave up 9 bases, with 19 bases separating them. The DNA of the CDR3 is TGTGCCAGCAACGAAGGTGTCGGGATCCCTTCACCCCTCCACTTT. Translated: CASNEGVGIPSPLHF.

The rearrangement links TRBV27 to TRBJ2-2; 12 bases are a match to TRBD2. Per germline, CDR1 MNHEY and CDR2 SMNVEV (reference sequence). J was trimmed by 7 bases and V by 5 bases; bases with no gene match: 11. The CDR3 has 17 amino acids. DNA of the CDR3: TGTGCCAGCAGTCCACTAGCGGGAGGCTCTAGTATCGGGGAGCTGTTTTTT. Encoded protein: CASSPLAGGSSIGELFF.

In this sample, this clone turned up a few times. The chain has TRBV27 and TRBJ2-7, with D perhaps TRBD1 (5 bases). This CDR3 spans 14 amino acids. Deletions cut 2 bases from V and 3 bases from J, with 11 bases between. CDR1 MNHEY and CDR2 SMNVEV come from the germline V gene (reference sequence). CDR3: CASSLPGRDYEQYF. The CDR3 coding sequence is TGTGCCAGCAGTTTACCGGGCAGGGACTACGAGCAGTACTTC.

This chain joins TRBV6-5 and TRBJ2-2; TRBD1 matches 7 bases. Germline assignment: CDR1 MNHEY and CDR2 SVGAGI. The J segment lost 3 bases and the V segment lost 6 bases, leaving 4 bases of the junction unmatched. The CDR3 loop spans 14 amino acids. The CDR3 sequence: CASRSGTDTGELFF. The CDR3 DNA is TGTGCCAGCAGGTCCGGGACAGACACCGGGGAGCTGTTTTTT.

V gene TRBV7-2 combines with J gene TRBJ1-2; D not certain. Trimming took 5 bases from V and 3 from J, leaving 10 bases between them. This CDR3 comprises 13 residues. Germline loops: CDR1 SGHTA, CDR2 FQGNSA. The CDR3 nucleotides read TGTGCCAGCAGCAGGGAGCGCGACTATGGCTACACCTTC. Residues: CASSRERDYGYTF.

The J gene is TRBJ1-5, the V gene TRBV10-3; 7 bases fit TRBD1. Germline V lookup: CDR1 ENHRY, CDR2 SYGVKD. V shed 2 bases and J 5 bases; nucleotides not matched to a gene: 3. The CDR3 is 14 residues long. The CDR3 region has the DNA TGTGCCATCAGTGAGCGGCAGGGGGATCAGCCCCAGCATTTT. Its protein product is CAISERQGDQPQHF.

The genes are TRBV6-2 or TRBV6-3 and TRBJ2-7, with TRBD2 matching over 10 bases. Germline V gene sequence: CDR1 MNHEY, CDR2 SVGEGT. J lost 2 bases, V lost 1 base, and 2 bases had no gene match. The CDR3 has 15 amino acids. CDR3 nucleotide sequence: TGTGCCAGCAGTTACTTAGCGGGGGGCCCCTACGAGCAGTACTTC. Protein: CASSYLAGGPYEQYF.

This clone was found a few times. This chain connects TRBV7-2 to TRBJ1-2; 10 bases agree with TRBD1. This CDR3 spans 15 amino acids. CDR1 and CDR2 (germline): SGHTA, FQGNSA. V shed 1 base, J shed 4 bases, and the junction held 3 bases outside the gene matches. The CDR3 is CASSLGGTGVYGYTF. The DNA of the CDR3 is TGTGCCAGCAGCTTAGGAGGGACAGGGGTCTATGGCTACACCTTC.

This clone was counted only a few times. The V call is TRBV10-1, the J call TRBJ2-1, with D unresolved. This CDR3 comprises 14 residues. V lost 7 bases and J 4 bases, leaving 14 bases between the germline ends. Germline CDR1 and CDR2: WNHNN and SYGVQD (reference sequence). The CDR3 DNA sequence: TGCGCCAGCATTGGGCGATTGCCTTACAATGAGCAGTTCTTC. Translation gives CASIGRLPYNEQFF.

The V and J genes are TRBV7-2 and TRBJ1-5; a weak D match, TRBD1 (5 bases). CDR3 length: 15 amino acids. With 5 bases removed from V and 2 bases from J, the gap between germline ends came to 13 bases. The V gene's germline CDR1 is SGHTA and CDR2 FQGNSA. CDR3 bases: TGTGCCAGCAGCGAGTCGGGGGTTGGCAATCAGCCCCAGCATTTT. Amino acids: CASSESGVGNQPQHF.

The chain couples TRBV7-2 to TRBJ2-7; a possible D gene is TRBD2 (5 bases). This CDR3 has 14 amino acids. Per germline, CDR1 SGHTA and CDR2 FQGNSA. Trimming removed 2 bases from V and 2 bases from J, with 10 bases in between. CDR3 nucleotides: TGTGCCAGCAGCTTACAGCCCGGGACCTACGAGCAGTACTTC. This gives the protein CASSLQPGTYEQYF. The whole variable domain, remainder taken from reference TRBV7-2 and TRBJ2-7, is GAGVSQSPSNKVTEKGKDVELRCDPISGHTALYWYRQSLGQGLEFLIYFQGNSAPDKSGLPSDRFSAERTGGSVSTLTIQRTQQEDSAVYLCASSLQPGTYEQYFGPGTRLTVT.

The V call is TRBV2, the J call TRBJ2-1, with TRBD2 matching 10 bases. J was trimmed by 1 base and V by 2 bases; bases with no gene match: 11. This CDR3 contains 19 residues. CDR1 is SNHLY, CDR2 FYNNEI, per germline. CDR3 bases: TGTGCCAGCAGTGAAAATGCTAGCGGGGGAGTGGGATCCTACAATGAGCAGTTCTTC. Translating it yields CASSENASGGVGSYNEQFF.

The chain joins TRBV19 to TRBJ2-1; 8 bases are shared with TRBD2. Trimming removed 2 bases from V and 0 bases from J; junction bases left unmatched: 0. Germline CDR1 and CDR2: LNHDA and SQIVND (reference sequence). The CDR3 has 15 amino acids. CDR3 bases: TGTGCCAGTAGTATAAGCGGGAGCTCCTACAATGAGCAGTTCTTC. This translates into CASSISGSSYNEQFF.

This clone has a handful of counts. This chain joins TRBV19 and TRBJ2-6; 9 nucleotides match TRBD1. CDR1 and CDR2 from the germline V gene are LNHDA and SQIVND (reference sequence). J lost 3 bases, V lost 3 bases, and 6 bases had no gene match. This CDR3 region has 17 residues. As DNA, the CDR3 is TGTGCCAGTAGTATGGGGACAGGGCGAATTGGGGCCAACGTCCTGACTTTC. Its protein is CASSMGTGRIGANVLTF.

The chain's CDR3 is CSASPGTSTTDTQYF. In DNA form, the CDR3 reads TGCAGTGCTAGTCCCGGGACTAGCACGACAGATACGCAGTATTTT. The rearrangement joins TRBV20-1 to TRBJ2-3, with TRBD2 matching 9 bases. The junction had 7 bases not matched to a gene; V was cut back by 3 bases and J by 3 bases. Germline V gene lookup returns CDR1 DFQATT and CDR2 SNEGSKA (reference sequence). The CDR3 is 15 amino acids.